The clone carrying this TCR beta chain occurred many times. This CDR3 region has 12 residues. CDR1 and CDR2 from the germline V gene are DFQATT and SNEGSKA (reference sequence). V lost 7 bases, J lost 0 bases, and 10 bases lay in between. Using its own MiXCR run on the RT-PCR reads, TCRdb lists one record per CDR3 protein. The sample records more than 550,000 distinct CDR3 sequences, approximately 15% being singletons. Material: memory CD4+ T cells from blood. J is TRBJ2-7 and V is TRBV20-1; the D gene could be TRBD1 or TRBD2 (6 bases each). The sequence derives from a female donor in good health, serving as a healthy control. CDR3 sequence: CSVGGSSYEQYF. CDR3 nucleotide sequence: TGCAGTGTAGGGGGGAGCTCCTACGAGCAGTACTTC.